The source of this T cell receptor beta chain is a study of OX40 agonist ivuxolimab in advanced cancers. On the study more broadly: One hepatocellular carcinoma and a couple of cutaneous melanoma patients partially responded.

Profiling relied on immunoSEQ multiplex PCR, and the TCRdb table lists in-frame clones only, not all of them. In the table there are over 90,000 clones, roughly nine tenths of which are singletons. The cohort excluded patients with autoimmune disease history or systemic immunosuppression. The V segment lost 0 bases and the J segment 7 bases; nucleotides outside the gene matches: 7. This CDR3 contains 15 residues. Germline V gene data show CDR1 as SGHRS and CDR2 as YFSETQ. This receptor was obtained from an adult with an advanced solid tumor such as melanoma, head and neck, liver or kidney cancer. The material was CD4+ or CD8+ T cells sorted from blood, obtained in a trial of the OX40 agonist ivuxolimab. The chain couples TRBV5-1 to TRBJ2-1; TRBD2 matches 7 bases. The CDR3, as DNA: TGCGCCAGCAGCTTGGGCGTGCAGCGGGGAAATGAGCAGTTCTTC. Protein: CASSLGVQRGNEQFF. Combining the CDR3 with reference TRBV5-1 and TRBJ2-1 gives the whole variable domain KAGVTQTPRYLIKTRGQQVTLSCSPISGHRSVSWYQQTPGQGLQFLFEYFSETQRNKGNFPGRFSGRQFSNSRSEMNVSTLELGDSALYLCASSLGVQRGNEQFFGPGTRLTVL.